A selection of T cell receptor beta chains follows, all from one sample in a study of blood T cells in healthy people across ages. TCRdb processed the 5' RACE reads anew with MiXCR; each CDR3 protein has one entry. Of about 1.5 million distinct CDR3 sequences listed, approximately 38% are singletons. Sequencing used blood. The receptor source for this set is a woman aged 18-29 years in good health. Each CDR3 is given with its conserved first and last residue. The D gene is left open where the match is weak. Only part of the rows carry a size: once, few, many, or a class if the clone is expanded.

D	J	length	size	V	CDR3	DNA
.	TRBJ2-1	14	once	TRBV6-1	CACLRGAPENEQFF	TGTGCCTGCTTGCGAGGGGCCCCGGAGAATGAGCAGTTCTTC
.	TRBJ2-5	13	few	TRBV29-1	CSVPGQGQETQYF	TGCAGCGTCCCCGGCCAGGGCCAAGAGACCCAGTACTTC
.	TRBJ1-5	14	few	TRBV5-6	CASSLQGRDQPQHF	TGTGCCAGCAGCTTACAGGGTAGGGATCAGCCCCAGCATTTT
TRBD1	TRBJ1-6	15	.	TRBV6-6	CASSSTGGEGSPLHF	TGTGCCAGCAGTTCGACAGGGGGCGAGGGTTCACCCCTCCACTTT
TRBD2	TRBJ2-3	14	few	TRBV20-1	CSAAREGRTDTQYF	TGCAGTGCAGCGCGGGAGGGCCGGACAGATACGCAGTATTTT
.	TRBJ2-5	12	.	TRBV3-1	CASSHRVNEQYF	TGTGCCAGCAGCCACAGGGTCAATGAGCAGTACTTC
TRBD1	TRBJ2-7	13	few	TRBV20-1	CSAEDRGVSEQYF	TGCAGTGCTGAGGACAGGGGAGTATCCGAGCAGTACTTC
.	TRBJ1-2	17	few	TRBV6-5	CASSWGRGGGGVYGYTF	TGTGCCAGCAGTTGGGGTAGGGGCGGCGGCGGGGTTTATGGCTACACCTTC
TRBD1	TRBJ2-1	19	.	TRBV20-1	CSARGLDRDRGLSVREQFF	TGCAGTGCTAGAGGTCTCGACCGGGACAGGGGGCTCTCGGTTCGGGAGCAGTTCTTC
TRBD2	TRBJ2-3	17	.	TRBV2	CASSEGSRGSRTDTQYF	TGTGCCAGCAGTGAAGGCTCGCGGGGGTCTCGCACAGATACGCAGTATTTT
TRBD2	TRBJ2-7	18	few	TRBV4-2	CASSQESARTSIPREQYF	TGTGCCAGCAGCCAAGAATCGGCTAGGACTAGTATACCGAGAGAGCAGTACTTC
.	TRBJ2-1	12	.	TRBV20-1	CSAREWGNEQFF	TGTAGTGCTAGAGAATGGGGCAATGAGCAGTTCTTC
TRBD2	TRBJ2-1	18	.	TRBV9	CASSPREASGRKDNEQFF	TGTGCCAGCAGCCCAAGGGAGGCTAGCGGGAGGAAGGACAATGAGCAGTTCTTC
.	TRBJ2-3	17	.	TRBV7-2	CASSLGGGPISTDTQYF	TGTGCCAGCAGCTTGGGGGGGGGGCCCATTAGCACAGATACGCAGTATTTT
.	TRBJ1-2	16	few	TRBV6-5	CASRGTDDPSNYGYTF	TGTGCCAGCAGGGGGACCGACGACCCCTCTAACTATGGCTACACCTTC
.	TRBJ2-1	13	.	TRBV5-1	CASSQQPGNEQFF	TGCGCCAGCAGTCAGCAGCCTGGTAATGAGCAGTTCTTC
.	TRBJ2-5	13	.	TRBV20-1	CSAQGGSAETQYF	TGCAGTGCTCAGGGGGGGAGCGCGGAGACCCAGTACTTC
.	TRBJ1-1	14	.	TRBV29-1	CSVESGNLPPVAFF	TGCAGCGTTGAATCGGGCAACCTACCCCCTGTAGCTTTCTTT
TRBD2	TRBJ2-5	19	few	TRBV4-1	CASRSRTSGGEMYQETQYF	TGCGCCAGCAGATCAAGGACTAGCGGGGGCGAGATGTACCAAGAGACCCAGTACTTC
TRBD2	TRBJ2-7	13	once	TRBV6-6	CASSGTSPIPYQF	TGTGCCAGCAGCGGGACTAGTCCTATCCCCTACCAGTTC
.	TRBJ2-1	18	.	TRBV25-1	CASSEGNAVRFHGDEQFF	TGTGCCAGCAGTGAAGGAAATGCAGTAAGATTTCACGGGGATGAGCAGTTCTTC
.	TRBJ2-2	14	once	TRBV12-3/TRBV12-4	CASSYKSNTGELFF	TGTGCCAGCAGCTATAAGTCCAACACCGGGGAGCTGTTTTTT